The 13 T cell receptor beta chains below come from one sample, sequenced in a study of radiotherapy plus CTLA-4 blockade in lung cancer. Repertoires were generated with immunoSEQ multiplex PCR, while TCRdb's copy carries only in-frame clones and drops some. The sample contains about 73,000 clones, roughly 91% of which appear only once. Specimen: peripheral blood, collected from a patient treated with radiotherapy plus ipilimumab. These receptors originate from a human donor with non-small cell lung cancer that progressed on radiotherapy plus ipilimumab.

Here the CDR3 DNA reads TGTGCCAGCAGCACCCCCGGGACAGGGAGGAGCAATCAGCCCCAGCATTTT. Protein sequence: CASSTPGTGRSNQPQHF. The rearrangement uses TRBV28 and TRBJ1-5, with 9 positions matching TRBD1. The CDR3 sequence is 17 residues long. Trimming took 6 bases from V and 1 from J; bases not matched to a gene: 10. Germline CDR1 is MDHEN and CDR2 is SYDVKM.

The V and J genes are TRBV5-1 and TRBJ1-4, with 8 bases lining up with TRBD1. With V trimmed by 5 bases and J by 8 bases, 8 bases remained unmatched. Germline lookup yields CDR1 SGHRS and CDR2 YFSETQ. CDR3 length: 14 residues. This CDR3 reads CASSVGQGSEKLFF. The DNA of the CDR3 is TGCGCCAGCAGTGTTGGACAGGGATCGGAAAAACTGTTTTTT.

The chain employs TRBV7-9 and TRBJ1-2; no clear D gene. This CDR3 is built from 14 residues. V was shortened by 5 bases and J by 8 bases, with 18 bases between the two germline ends. The germline V gene has CDR1 SEHNR and CDR2 FQNEAQ (reference sequence). The DNA for the CDR3 is TGTGCCAGCAGCCGGACGGCGGCTACGAGAGGCTACACCTTC. It is translated as CASSRTAATRGYTF. The full variable domain, in which reference TRBV7-9 and TRBJ1-2 provide the parts outside the CDR3, is DTGVSQNPRHKITKRGQNVTFRCDPISEHNRLYWYRQTLGQGPEFLTYFQNEAQLEKSRLLSDRFSAERPKGSFSTLEIQRTEQGDSAMYLCASSRTAATRGYTFGSGTRLTVV.

The sample holds one count of this clone. The chain joins TRBV27 to TRBJ2-6; 9 bases map to TRBD1. Looked up from germline, CDR1 is MNHEY and CDR2 is SMNVEV (reference sequence). The CDR3 length is 18 residues. With 6 bases clipped from V and 1 base from J, the junction kept 10 bases outside the gene matches. The CDR3 is CASRRTGQGPSGANVLTF. For the CDR3, the DNA is TGTGCCAGCAGAAGGACGGGACAGGGACCATCTGGGGCCAACGTCCTGACTTTC.

The rearrangement links TRBV6-1 to TRBJ2-2, with D tentatively TRBD1 or TRBD2 (6 bases each). Per germline, CDR1 MNHNS and CDR2 SASEGT. The CDR3 spans 17 residues. V dropped 1 base and J dropped 6 bases, with 18 bases sitting between them. The DNA for the CDR3 is TGTGCCAGCAGTGAAGATTCGGTGCCGGGGGCCCCCGGGGAGCTGTTTTTT. The encoded protein is CASSEDSVPGAPGELFF.

V gene TRBV9 combines with J gene TRBJ2-7; 7 positions match TRBD2. Germline V gives CDR1 SGDLS, CDR2 YYNGEE. The CDR3 loop spans 14 amino acids. V lost 1 base and J lost 2; bases outside the gene matches: 3. Here the CDR3 DNA reads TGTGCCAGCAGCGTAAGCGGGGAAACCTACGAGCAGTACTTC. Translated, it gives CASSVSGETYEQYF.

The chain employs TRBV27 and TRBJ1-2; 10 nucleotides agree with TRBD1. The germline CDR1 and CDR2 sequences are MNHEY and SMNVEV (reference sequence). V lost 8 bases, J lost 6 bases, and 6 bases stayed unmatched. The CDR3 sequence is 13 residues long. The CDR3 DNA reads as TGTGCCAGCGGGGACAGGGGTATCGATGGCTACACCTTC. Its protein is CASGDRGIDGYTF.

The V call is TRBV13, the J call TRBJ2-1; D is possibly TRBD1 (5 bases). The V end was cut by 5 bases, the J end by 10 bases, with 18 bases between. CDR1 and CDR2 (germline): PRHDT, FYEKMQ (reference sequence). CDR3 length: 14 residues. CDR3 sequence (DNA): TGTGCCAGCAGCAAAATCTTGACGAAGGGGGAGCAGTTCTTC. Protein product: CASSKILTKGEQFF.

The gene calls are TRBV5-4 and TRBJ2-7, with D possibly called TRBD1 or TRBD2 (5 bases each). Deletions cut 0 bases from V and 1 base from J, with 14 bases between. From germline, CDR1 is SGHNT and CDR2 YYREEE (reference sequence). The CDR3 loop spans 16 amino acids. CDR3 amino acids: CASSLAISGPSYEQYF. The CDR3 nucleotides are TGTGCCAGCAGCTTGGCTATCTCGGGACCTTCCTACGAGCAGTACTTC.

This chain links TRBV11-2 with TRBJ2-1; D perhaps matches TRBD2 (6 bases). Germline CDR1 SGHAT, CDR2 FQNNGV. Between the trimmed V and J ends, which lost 4 bases and 4 bases, there was a span of 14 bases. The CDR3 length is 15 residues. The DNA for the CDR3 is TGTGCCAGCAGCTCAGTGCGGGGCGCATACAATGAGCAGTTCTTC. Its translation is CASSSVRGAYNEQFF.

J is TRBJ2-5 and V is TRBV7-2; 14 bases line up with TRBD2. Trimming cost V 1 base and J 5 bases; bases outside gene matches: 9. The CDR3 totals 18 residues. Germline CDR1 is SGHTA and CDR2 is FQGNSA. CDR3 coding DNA: TGTGCCAGCAGCTTAGTTGGCTTTGGGACTAGCGGGAGTGAGACCCAGTACTTC. Its translation: CASSLVGFGTSGSETQYF. Complete variable domain (other parts from reference TRBV7-2 and TRBJ2-5): GAGVSQSPSNKVTEKGKDVELRCDPISGHTALYWYRQSLGQGLEFLIYFQGNSAPDKSGLPSDRFSAERTGGSVSTLTIQRTQQEDSAVYLCASSLVGFGTSGSETQYFGPGTRLLVL.

The chain recombines TRBV6-5 with TRBJ2-7, with D tentatively TRBD2 (6 bases). The CDR3 has 12 amino acids. Germline values: CDR1 MNHEY, CDR2 SVGAGI. Trimming cost V 4 bases and J 3 bases, with 7 bases left between them. The CDR3 coding sequence is TGTGCCAGCAGTTCCGGGAGCTACGAGCAGTACTTC. Translating gives CASSSGSYEQYF.

This chain joins TRBV6-5 and TRBJ2-2, with 8 bases aligning to TRBD1. The length of the CDR3 is 14 residues. V was clipped by 10 bases and J by 2 bases; unmatched bases: 6. Germline CDR1 MNHEY, CDR2 SVGAGI. CDR3 sequence: CAIRQGSNTGELFF. CDR3 DNA sequence: TGTGCCATCCGACAGGGGTCTAACACCGGGGAGCTGTTTTTT.